Included here is one T cell receptor (beta chain) sequence, with context. The antigen remains undetermined. V dropped 5 bases and J dropped 4 bases, with 11 bases sitting between them. Germline lookup yields CDR1 SGHAT and CDR2 FQNNGV. This CDR3 region has 13 residues. These data are taken from a study of shared clonotypes between healthy human individuals. Study conclusions and caveats: Larger richness was generally estimated for naive than memory subsets.

In the authors' methods: ImmunoSEQ output held junction-only sequences without quality scores, so filtering differed. Assay used: immunoSEQ multiplex PCR; TCRdb lists only in-frame clones, some missing. V and J calls and clone size are those listed in that table; D and trimming were worked out from the DNA. Here the sample spans hundreds of thousands of clones, about 80% being singletons. This TCR derives from a woman between 25 and 40 years old in good health. The chain recombines TRBV11-2 with TRBJ2-5; maybe TRBD1 (6 bases). The specimen was memory CD4+ T cells sorted from blood. Subset of the sample: CD45RA-negative fraction. Written as DNA, the CDR3 is TGTGCCAGCAGCCCACAGGGTGGAGAGACCCAGTACTTC. Its translation is CASSPQGGETQYF.